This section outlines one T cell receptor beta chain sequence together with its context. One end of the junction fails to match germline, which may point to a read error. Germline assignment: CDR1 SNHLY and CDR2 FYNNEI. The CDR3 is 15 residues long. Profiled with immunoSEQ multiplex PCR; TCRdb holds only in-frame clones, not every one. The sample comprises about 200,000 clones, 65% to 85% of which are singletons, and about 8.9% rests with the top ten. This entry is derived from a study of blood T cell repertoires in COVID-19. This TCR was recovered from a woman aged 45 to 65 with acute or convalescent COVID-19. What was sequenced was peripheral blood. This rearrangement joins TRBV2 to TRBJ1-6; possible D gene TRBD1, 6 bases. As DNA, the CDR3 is TGTGCCAGCAGGGAAGGGACATGGGATAATTCACCCCTCCACTTT. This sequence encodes CASREGTWDNSPLHF. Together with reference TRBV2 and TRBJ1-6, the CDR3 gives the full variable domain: EPEVTQTPSHQVTQMGQEVILRCVPISNHLYFYWYRQILGQKVEFLVSFYNNEISEKSEIFDDQFSVERPDGSNFTLKIRSTKLEDSAMYFCASREGTWDNSPLHFGNGTRLTVT.